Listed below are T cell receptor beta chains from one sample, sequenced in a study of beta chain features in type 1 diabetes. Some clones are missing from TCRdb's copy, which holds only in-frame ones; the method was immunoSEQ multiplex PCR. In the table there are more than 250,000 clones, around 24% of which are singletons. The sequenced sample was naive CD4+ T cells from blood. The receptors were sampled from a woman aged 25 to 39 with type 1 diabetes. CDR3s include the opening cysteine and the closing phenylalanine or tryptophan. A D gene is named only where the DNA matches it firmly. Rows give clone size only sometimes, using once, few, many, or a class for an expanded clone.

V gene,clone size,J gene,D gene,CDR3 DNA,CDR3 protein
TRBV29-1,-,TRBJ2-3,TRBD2,TGCAGCGTCGCAAGACTAGCGGGAGGGGGGACAGATACGCAGTATTTT,CSVARLAGGGTDTQYF
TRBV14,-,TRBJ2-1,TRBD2,TGTGCCAGCAGCCCACTAGCGGGAGGGTGGAATGAGCAGTTCTTC,CASSPLAGGWNEQFF
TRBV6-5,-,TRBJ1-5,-,TGTGCCAGCAGTTACTCGCGAAATCAGCCCCAGCATTTT,CASSYSRNQPQHF
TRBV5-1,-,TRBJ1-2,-,TGCGCCAGCAGCGGACGGGACACGGGCTATGGCTACACCTTC,CASSGRDTGYGYTF
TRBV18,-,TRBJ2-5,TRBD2,TGTGCCAGCTCACCACAGCGGGGCCAAGAGACCCAGTACTTC,CASSPQRGQETQYF
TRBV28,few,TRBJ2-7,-,TGTGCCAGCAGAGAGTTCAGGGTGGACTACGAGCAGTACTTC,CASREFRVDYEQYF
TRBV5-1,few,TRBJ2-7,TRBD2,TGCGCCAGCAGCTTGGCACCATCTAGCGGGTCCTCCTACGAGCAGTACTTC,CASSLAPSSGSSYEQYF
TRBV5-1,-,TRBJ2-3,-,TGCGCCAGCAGCCTGGGGACAAAAGATACGCAGTATTTT,CASSLGTKDTQYF
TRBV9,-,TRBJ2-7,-,TGTGCCAGCAGCGTAGGCGGAACGGGGAGAGACTACGAGCAGTACTTC,CASSVGGTGRDYEQYF
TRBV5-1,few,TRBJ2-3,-,TGCGCCAGCAGCCAGGGACACCCTGGCACAGATACGCAGTATTTT,CASSQGHPGTDTQYF
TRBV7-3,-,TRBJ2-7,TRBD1,TGTGCCAGCAGCCTGGGACAGGGAGGCGAGCAGTACTTC,CASSLGQGGEQYF
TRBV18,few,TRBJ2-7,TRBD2,TGTGCCAGCTCACCAAATCCGGGACTAGCGATATACGAGCAGTACTTC,CASSPNPGLAIYEQYF
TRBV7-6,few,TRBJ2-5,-,TGTGCCAGCAGCTTAGATCTTTCAGAGACCCAGTACTTC,CASSLDLSETQYF
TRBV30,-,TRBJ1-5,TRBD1,TGTGCCTGGGGACAGGGGCTAGGGGGCAATCAGCCCCAGCATTTT,CAWGQGLGGNQPQHF
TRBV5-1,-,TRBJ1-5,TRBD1,TGCGCCAGCAGATTGGACAGGGGCGAGTTCCAGCATTTT,CASRLDRGEFQHF
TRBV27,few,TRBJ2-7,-,TGTGCCAGCAGTTTTAGGATGACAGGCCGAACCTACGAGCAGTACTTC,CASSFRMTGRTYEQYF
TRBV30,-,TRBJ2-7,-,TGTGCCTGGATGGGGCCCTACGAGCAGTACTTC,CAWMGPYEQYF
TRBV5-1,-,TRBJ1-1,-,TGCGCCAGCAGCTTCACCCGGCAGGGCCACACTGAAGCTTTCTTT,CASSFTRQGHTEAFF
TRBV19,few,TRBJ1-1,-,TGTGCCAGTAGTTCGCAGGGGATGAACACTGAAGCTTTCTTT,CASSSQGMNTEAFF
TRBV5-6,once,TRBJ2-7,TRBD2,TGTGCCAGCAGCTTGCTGGGGACTAGCGGATCCTACGAGCAGTACTTC,CASSLLGTSGSYEQYF
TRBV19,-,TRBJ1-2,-,TGTGCCAGTAGTATCTCGGGGGTTAACTATGGCTACACCTTC,CASSISGVNYGYTF
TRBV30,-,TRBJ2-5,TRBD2,TGTGCCTGGAGCCCGGGAGGGACCCAGTACTTC,CAWSPGGTQYF
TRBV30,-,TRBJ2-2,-,TGTGCCTGGGGACTATACACCGGGGAGCTGTTTTTT,CAWGLYTGELFF
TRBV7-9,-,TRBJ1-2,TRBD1,TGTGCCAGCAGCCCGCGGACAGGTTCTGGCTACACCTTC,CASSPRTGSGYTF
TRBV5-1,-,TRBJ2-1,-,TGCGCCAGCAGCTTGGCGAGTAGCTCCTACAATGAGCAGTTCTTC,CASSLASSSYNEQFF
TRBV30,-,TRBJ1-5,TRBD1,TGTGCCTGGAGTGGACAGGGAGGCAATCAGCCCCAGCATTTT,CAWSGQGGNQPQHF
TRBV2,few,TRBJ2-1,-,TGTGCCAGTCGACTAGGTTCCTACAATGAGCAGTTCTTC,CASRLGSYNEQFF
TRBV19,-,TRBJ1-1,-,TGTGCCAGTAGACCCAGCGGGTTGGGGAACACTGAAGCTTTCTTT,CASRPSGLGNTEAFF
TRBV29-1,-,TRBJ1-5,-,TGCAGCGTTGGACTCGAAGGGACCCGGGAGGTCCAGCATTTT,CSVGLEGTREVQHF
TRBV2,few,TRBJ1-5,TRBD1,TGTGCCAGCAGTGCCGGGACAGGGGGTCAGCCCCAGCATTTT,CASSAGTGGQPQHF
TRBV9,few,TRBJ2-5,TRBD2,TGTGCCAGCAGCTCAACGCAAGCGGGATCTAGCGGGCCTAACAGGACCCAGTACTTC,CASSSTQAGSSGPNRTQYF
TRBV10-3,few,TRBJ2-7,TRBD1,TGTGCCATCAGTTGGACAGGGGACACCTACGAGCAGTACTTC,CAISWTGDTYEQYF
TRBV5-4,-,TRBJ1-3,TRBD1,TGTGCCAGCAGCTTCAGGGGGCCTGGAAACACCATATATTTT,CASSFRGPGNTIYF
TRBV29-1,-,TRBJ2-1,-,TGCAGCGTTACATCGAGCGCCTACAATGAGCAGTTCTTC,CSVTSSAYNEQFF
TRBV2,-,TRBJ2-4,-,TGTGCCAGCAGTTCAGGACTAGCCAAAAACATTCAGTACTTC,CASSSGLAKNIQYF
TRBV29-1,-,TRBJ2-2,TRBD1,TGCAGCGCCCTGGACAGGGGAGACACCGGGGAGCTGTTTTTT,CSALDRGDTGELFF
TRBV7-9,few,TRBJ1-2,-,TGTGCCAGCAGCTTATGGAGGGAAGTCGTCGGAGGCTACACCTTC,CASSLWREVVGGYTF
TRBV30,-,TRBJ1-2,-,TGTGCCTGGAGTTCCTCTCCGACAGGCGATGCCTTC,CAWSSSPTGDAF
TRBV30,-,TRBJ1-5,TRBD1,TGTGCCTGGAGTGTAGCGACAGGGGGAGGTCAGCCCCAGCATTTT,CAWSVATGGGQPQHF
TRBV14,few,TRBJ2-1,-,TGTGCCAGCAGCCAAGGACAATCCTACAATGAGCAGTTCTTC,CASSQGQSYNEQFF
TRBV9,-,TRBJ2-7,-,TGTGCCAGCAGCGTAGGACCCACAGGATTAACCTACGAGCAGTACTTC,CASSVGPTGLTYEQYF
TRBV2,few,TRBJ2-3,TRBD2,TGTGCCAGCAGTGTGTCACTAGCGACTTCGGATACGCAGTATTTT,CASSVSLATSDTQYF
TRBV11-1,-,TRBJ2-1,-,TGTGCCAGCAGCCCGCAGGGGTTAAGGGGCAATGAGCAGTTCTTC,CASSPQGLRGNEQFF
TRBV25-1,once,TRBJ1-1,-,TGTGCCAGCAGTGAATGGGGCGGTCCTCGGGCTTTCTTT,CASSEWGGPRAFF
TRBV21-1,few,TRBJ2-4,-,-,CASSKGERCWGQGAADAKNIQYF
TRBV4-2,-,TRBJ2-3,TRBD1,TGTGCCAGCAGCCAAGCCGGACAGGGGTTCCCAGATACGCAGTATTTT,CASSQAGQGFPDTQYF
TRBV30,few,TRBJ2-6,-,TGTGCCTGGAGTGTACGGTATGGCTCTGGGGCCAACGTCCTGACTTTC,CAWSVRYGSGANVLTF
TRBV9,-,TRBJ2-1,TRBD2,TGTGCCAGCAGCGTAGACGGCGGGCTAGCGGGAGGGCATGAGCAGTTCTTC,CASSVDGGLAGGHEQFF
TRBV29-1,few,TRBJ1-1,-,TGCAGCGCCCTGACTGCCGGGGGGGCTGAAGCTTTCTTT,CSALTAGGAEAFF
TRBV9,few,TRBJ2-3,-,TGTGCCAGCAGCGTTACGACATCACGCGCCTGGGATACGCAGTATTTT,CASSVTTSRAWDTQYF
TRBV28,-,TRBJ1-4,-,TGTGCCAGCACTGGATTTGGTCTATGGGGCAGAAATGAAAAACTGTTTTTT,CASTGFGLWGRNEKLFF
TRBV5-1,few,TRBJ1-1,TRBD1,TGCGCCAGCAGCTTCAGGGGGCTGGGGACTGAAGCTTTCTTT,CASSFRGLGTEAFF
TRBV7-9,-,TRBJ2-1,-,TGTGCCAGCAGCGCTAGACAGCACTACAATGAGCAGTTCTTC,CASSARQHYNEQFF
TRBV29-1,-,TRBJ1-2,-,TGCAGCGCCACTGACAGGCTCTATGGCTACACCTTC,CSATDRLYGYTF
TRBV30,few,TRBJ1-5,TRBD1,TGTGCCTGGAGTTTTGGACAGGGCCTTGGCAATCAGCCCCAGCATTTT,CAWSFGQGLGNQPQHF